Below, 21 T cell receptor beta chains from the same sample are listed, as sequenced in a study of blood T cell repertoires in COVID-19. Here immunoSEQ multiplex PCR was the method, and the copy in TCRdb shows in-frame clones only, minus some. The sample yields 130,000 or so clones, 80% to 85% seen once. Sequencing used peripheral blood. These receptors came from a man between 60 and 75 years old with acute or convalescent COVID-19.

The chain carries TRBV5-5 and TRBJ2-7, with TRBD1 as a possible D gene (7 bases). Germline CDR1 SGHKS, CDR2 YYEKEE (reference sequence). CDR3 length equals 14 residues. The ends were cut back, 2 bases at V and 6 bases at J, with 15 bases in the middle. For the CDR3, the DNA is TGTGCCAGCAGCTTCAGGGGGGCTGGGGGCGAGCAGTACTTC. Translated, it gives CASSFRGAGGEQYF.

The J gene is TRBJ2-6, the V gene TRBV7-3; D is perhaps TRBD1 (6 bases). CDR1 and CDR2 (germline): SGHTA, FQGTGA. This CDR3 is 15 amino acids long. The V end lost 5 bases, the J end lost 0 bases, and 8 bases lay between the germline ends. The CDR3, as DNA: TGTGCCAGCAGCGTGACAGGCTCTGGGGCCAACGTCCTGACTTTC. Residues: CASSVTGSGANVLTF.

The CDR3 sequence is CASSVSAGLAPQQYF. The CDR3 nucleotides are TGTGCCAGCAGCGTTTCTGCGGGACTAGCACCCCAGCAGTACTTC. This chain joins TRBV9 and TRBJ2-7, with 9 bases matching TRBD2. With 2 bases clipped from V and 8 bases from J, the junction kept 11 bases outside the gene matches. The CDR3 has 15 residues. Germline CDR1 reads SGDLS; CDR2 reads YYNGEE.

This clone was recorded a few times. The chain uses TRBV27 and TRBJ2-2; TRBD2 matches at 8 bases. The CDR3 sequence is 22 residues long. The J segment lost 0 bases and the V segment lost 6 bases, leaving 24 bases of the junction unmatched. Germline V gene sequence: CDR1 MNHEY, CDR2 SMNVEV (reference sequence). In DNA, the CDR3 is TGTGCCAGCAGGGTTGGGGGGTTGAGCGGGAGACTACCAGTGTCGAACACCGGGGAGCTGTTTTTT. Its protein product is CASRVGGLSGRLPVSNTGELFF.

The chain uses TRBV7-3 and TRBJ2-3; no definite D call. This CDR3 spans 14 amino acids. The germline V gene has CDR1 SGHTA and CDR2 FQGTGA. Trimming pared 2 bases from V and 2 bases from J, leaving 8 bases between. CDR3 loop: CASSLSHSTDTQYF. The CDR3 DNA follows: TGTGCCAGCAGCTTATCCCATTCCACAGATACGCAGTATTTT.

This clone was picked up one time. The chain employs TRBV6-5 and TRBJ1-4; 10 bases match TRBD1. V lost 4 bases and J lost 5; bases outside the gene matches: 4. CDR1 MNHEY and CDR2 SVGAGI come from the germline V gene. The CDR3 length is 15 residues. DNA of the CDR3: TGTGCCAGCAGTTCCGACAGGGGGCGGAATGAAAAACTGTTTTTT. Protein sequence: CASSSDRGRNEKLFF.

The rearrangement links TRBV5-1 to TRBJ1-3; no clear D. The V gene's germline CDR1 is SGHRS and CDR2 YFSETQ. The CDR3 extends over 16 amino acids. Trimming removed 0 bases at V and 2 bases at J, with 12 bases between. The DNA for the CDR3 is TGCGCCAGCAGCTTGGAAGTTCGGGTAGCTGGAAACACCATATATTTT. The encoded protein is CASSLEVRVAGNTIYF.

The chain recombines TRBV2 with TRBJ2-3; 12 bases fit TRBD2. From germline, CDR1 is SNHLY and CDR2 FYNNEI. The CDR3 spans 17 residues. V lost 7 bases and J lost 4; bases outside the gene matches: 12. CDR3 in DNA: TGTGCCAGCATGACTAGCGGGAGTAGTTATGGACCAGATACGCAGTATTTT. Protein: CASMTSGSSYGPDTQYF.

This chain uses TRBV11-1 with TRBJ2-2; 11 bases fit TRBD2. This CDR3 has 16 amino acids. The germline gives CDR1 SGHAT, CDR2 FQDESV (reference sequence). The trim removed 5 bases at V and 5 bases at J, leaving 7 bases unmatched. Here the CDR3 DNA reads TGTGCCAGCAGCGCCGGGACTAGCGGAGGAACCGGGGAGCTGTTTTTT. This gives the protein CASSAGTSGGTGELFF.

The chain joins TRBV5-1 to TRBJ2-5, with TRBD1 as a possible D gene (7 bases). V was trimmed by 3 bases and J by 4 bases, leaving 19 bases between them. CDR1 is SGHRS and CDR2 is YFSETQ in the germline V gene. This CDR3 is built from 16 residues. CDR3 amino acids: CASSSLSTGRGETQYF. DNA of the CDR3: TGCGCCAGCAGCTCCCTTTCGACAGGGCGGGGAGAGACCCAGTACTTC.

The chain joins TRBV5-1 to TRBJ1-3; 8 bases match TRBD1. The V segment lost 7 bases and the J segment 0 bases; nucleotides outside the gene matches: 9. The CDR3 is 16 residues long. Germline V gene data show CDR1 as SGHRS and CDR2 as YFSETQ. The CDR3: CASQGQGPSSGNTIYF. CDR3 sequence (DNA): TGCGCCAGCCAAGGACAGGGCCCTAGCTCTGGAAACACCATATATTTT.

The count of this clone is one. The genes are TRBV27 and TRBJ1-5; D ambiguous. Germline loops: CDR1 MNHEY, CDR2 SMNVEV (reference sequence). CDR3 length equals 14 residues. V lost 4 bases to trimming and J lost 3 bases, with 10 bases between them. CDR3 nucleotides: TGTGCCAGCAGTTGGTCTAGGAACAATCAGCCCCAGCATTTT. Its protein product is CASSWSRNNQPQHF.

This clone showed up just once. As DNA, the CDR3 is TGCGCCAGCAGCTTGGGGGCGGGGGGCGTCCCAGATACGCAGTATTTT. Translation gives CASSLGAGGVPDTQYF. The chain combines TRBV5-1 with TRBJ2-3; TRBD2 agrees at 8 bases. In germline, CDR1 is SGHRS, CDR2 YFSETQ. With V trimmed by 0 bases and J by 4 bases, 7 bases remained unmatched. The CDR3 sequence is 16 residues long.

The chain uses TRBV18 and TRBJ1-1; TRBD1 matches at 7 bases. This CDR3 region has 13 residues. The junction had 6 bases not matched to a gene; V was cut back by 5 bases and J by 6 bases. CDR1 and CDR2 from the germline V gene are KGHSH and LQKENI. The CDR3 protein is CASSSRGYAEAFF. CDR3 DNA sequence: TGTGCCAGCTCATCCAGGGGGTACGCTGAAGCTTTCTTT.

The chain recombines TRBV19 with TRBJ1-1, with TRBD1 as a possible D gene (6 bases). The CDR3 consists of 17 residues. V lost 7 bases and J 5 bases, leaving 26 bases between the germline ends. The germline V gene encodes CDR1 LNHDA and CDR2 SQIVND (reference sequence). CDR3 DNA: TGTGCCAGTACCTTTCGGGCAGGGGATCCCGCAAAGACTGAAGCTTTCTTT. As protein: CASTFRAGDPAKTEAFF.

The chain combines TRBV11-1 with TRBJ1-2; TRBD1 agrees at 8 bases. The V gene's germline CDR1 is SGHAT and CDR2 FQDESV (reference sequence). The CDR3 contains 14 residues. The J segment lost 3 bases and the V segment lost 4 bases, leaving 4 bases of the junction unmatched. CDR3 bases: TGTGCCAGCAGCTCGGACAGGGTCGACTATGGCTACACCTTC. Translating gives CASSSDRVDYGYTF. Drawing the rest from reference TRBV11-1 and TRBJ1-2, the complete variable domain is EAEVAQSPRYKITEKSQAVAFWCDPISGHATLYWYRQILGQGPELLVQFQDESVVDDSQLPKDRFSAERLKGVDSTLKIQPAELGDSAMYLCASSSDRVDYGYTFGSGTRLTVV.

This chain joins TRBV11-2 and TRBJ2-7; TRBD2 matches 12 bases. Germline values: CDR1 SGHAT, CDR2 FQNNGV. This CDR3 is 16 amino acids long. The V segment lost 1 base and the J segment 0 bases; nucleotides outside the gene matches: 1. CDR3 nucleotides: TGTGCCAGCAGCTTAGGGACTAGCGGGATCTCCTACGAGCAGTACTTC. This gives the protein CASSLGTSGISYEQYF.

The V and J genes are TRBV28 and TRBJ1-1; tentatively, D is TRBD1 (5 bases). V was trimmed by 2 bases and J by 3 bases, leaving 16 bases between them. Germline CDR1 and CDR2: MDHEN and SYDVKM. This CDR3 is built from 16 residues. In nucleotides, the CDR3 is TGTGCCAGCAGTTTAGTGGGGTCGGGACTACACACTGAAGCTTTCTTT. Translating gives CASSLVGSGLHTEAFF. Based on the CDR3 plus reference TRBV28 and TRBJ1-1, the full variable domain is DVKVTQSSRYLVKRTGEKVFLECVQDMDHENMFWYRQDPGLGLRLIYFSYDVKMKEKGDIPEGYSVSREKKERFSLILESASTNQTSMYLCASSLVGSGLHTEAFFGQGTRLTVV.

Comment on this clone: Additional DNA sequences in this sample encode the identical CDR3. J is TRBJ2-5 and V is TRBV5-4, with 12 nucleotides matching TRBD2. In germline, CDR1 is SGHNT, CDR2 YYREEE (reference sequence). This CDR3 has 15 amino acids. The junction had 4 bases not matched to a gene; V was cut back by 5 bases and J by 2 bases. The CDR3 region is CASSSGLAGQETQYF. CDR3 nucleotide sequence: TGTGCCAGCAGTTCCGGACTAGCGGGGCAAGAGACCCAGTACTTC.

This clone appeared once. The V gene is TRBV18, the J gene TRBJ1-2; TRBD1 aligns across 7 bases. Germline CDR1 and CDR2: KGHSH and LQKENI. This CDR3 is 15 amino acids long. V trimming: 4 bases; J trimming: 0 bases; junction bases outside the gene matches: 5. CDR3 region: CASSLLDRTNYGYTF. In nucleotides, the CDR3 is TGTGCCAGCTCACTACTGGACAGGACTAACTATGGCTACACCTTC.

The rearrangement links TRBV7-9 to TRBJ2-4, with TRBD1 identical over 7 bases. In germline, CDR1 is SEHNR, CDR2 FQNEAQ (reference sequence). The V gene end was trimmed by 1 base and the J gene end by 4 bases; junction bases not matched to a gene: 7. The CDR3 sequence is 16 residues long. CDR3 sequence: CASSLVRQGLKNIQYF. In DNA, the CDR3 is TGTGCCAGCAGCTTAGTCCGACAGGGCCTGAAAAACATTCAGTACTTC.